A selection of T cell receptor beta chains follows, all from one sample in a study of cytomegalovirus exposure and HLA in healthy donors. Repertoires were generated with immunoSEQ multiplex PCR, while TCRdb's copy carries only in-frame clones and drops some. The repertoire includes 150,000 to 200,000 clones, 85% to 90% of them detected once, and 4.2% sits in the top ten. Sequenced input: PBMCs. All receptors derive from a man between 18 and 35 years old in good health and CMV-seropositive. Both conserved end residues are part of each CDR3. The order of the fields is V gene, J gene, D gene, clone size, CDR3 protein, CDR3 DNA. The D gene is left open where the match is weak. Clone size appears in some rows only: once, few, many, or a class for an expanded clone.

TRBV19	TRBJ2-5	-	-	CASSNKQGVETQYF	TGTGCCAGTAGTAACAAACAGGGCGTGGAGACCCAGTACTTC
TRBV7-6	TRBJ2-7	TRBD2	-	CASSLGGGTSFFDEQYF	TGTGCCAGCAGCCTAGGGGGGGGGACTAGCTTTTTCGACGAGCAGTACTTC
TRBV19	TRBJ1-5	-	-	CASSITGEEPQHF	TGTGCCAGTAGTATTACAGGAGAAGAGCCCCAGCATTTT
TRBV27	TRBJ2-7	TRBD2	once	CASSLSGRAVEQYF	TGTGCCAGCAGTCTTAGCGGGAGGGCCGTCGAGCAGTACTTC
TRBV29-1	TRBJ1-1	-	-	CSSTYVVKNTEAFF	TGCAGCTCGACTTACGTTGTGAAGAACACTGAAGCTTTCTTT
TRBV5-6	TRBJ2-3	TRBD2	-	CASSLLAGGLNTDTQYF	TGTGCCAGCAGCTTGCTAGCGGGAGGTCTTAACACAGATACGCAGTATTTT
TRBV30	TRBJ2-3	TRBD2	-	CAWSPPGGSTDTQYF	TGTGCCTGGTCCCCGCCGGGAGGGAGCACAGATACGCAGTATTTT
TRBV4-1	TRBJ2-7	-	-	CASSQISLLSSYEQYF	TGCGCCAGCAGCCAAATAAGTCTCTTGAGCTCCTACGAGCAGTACTTC
TRBV7-9	TRBJ2-3	-	-	CASSYRVAQYF	TGTGCCAGCAGCTACAGGGTGGCGCAGTATTTT
TRBV9	TRBJ2-1	TRBD2	-	CASSVGRTSIKFF	TGTGCCAGCAGCGTAGGGAGGACTAGCATAAAGTTCTTC
TRBV7-7	TRBJ2-7	-	-	CASSYAQGNEQYF	TGTGCTAGCAGCTACGCACAGGGAAACGAGCAGTACTTC
TRBV9	TRBJ2-5	-	few	CASSLRERGQETQYF	TGTGCCAGCAGCCTCCGGGAGAGGGGTCAAGAGACCCAGTACTTC
TRBV11-2	TRBJ2-7	TRBD2	-	CASSTRTSGRVGEQYF	TGTGCCAGCAGCACCCGGACTAGCGGGAGGGTTGGGGAGCAGTACTTC
TRBV5-4	TRBJ2-7	-	-	CASSPRQAPTYEQYF	TGTGCCAGCAGCCCACGACAGGCCCCTACTTACGAGCAGTACTTC
TRBV29-1	TRBJ2-3	-	-	CSVTVDQGTQYF	TGCAGCGTTACGGTTGACCAGGGTACGCAGTATTTT
TRBV7-6	TRBJ2-5	TRBD2	-	CASSYRTSGSQETQYF	TGTGCCAGCAGCTACCGGACTAGCGGGAGTCAGGAGACCCAGTACTTC
TRBV25-1	TRBJ2-3	TRBD2	-	CASSRGVSTDTQYF	TGTGCCAGCAGTCGGGGGGTGAGCACAGATACGCAGTATTTT
TRBV11-3	TRBJ1-2	TRBD1	-	CASSLGGQGALGGYTF	TGTGCCAGCAGCTTAGGGGGACAGGGGGCGCTTGGCGGCTACACCTTC
TRBV7-6	TRBJ2-1	TRBD2	-	CASSLALAGYNEQFF	TGTGCCAGCAGCTTAGCTTTAGCGGGGTACAATGAGCAGTTCTTC
TRBV5-1	TRBJ2-3	-	once	CASSAGGTDTQYF	TGCGCCAGCAGCGCAGGGGGCACAGATACGCAGTATTTT
TRBV19	TRBJ2-7	-	-	CASSTRREASYEQYF	TGTGCCAGTAGTACCAGACGGGAAGCCTCCTACGAGCAGTACTTC
TRBV6-5	TRBJ2-5	-	-	CASSYLPKRNQETQYF	TGTGCCAGCAGTTATTTGCCTAAGCGAAATCAAGAGACCCAGTACTTC
TRBV27	TRBJ2-2	TRBD1	-	CASSPHRGQGRTGELFF	TGTGCCAGCAGTCCCCACCGCGGACAGGGAAGAACCGGGGAGCTGTTTTTT
TRBV4-1	TRBJ2-1	TRBD2	-	CASSPETSGSHEQFF	TGCGCCAGCAGCCCAGAAACTAGCGGGAGCCATGAGCAGTTCTTC
TRBV5-4	TRBJ1-2	-	-	CASSLNSNGYTF	TGTGCCAGCAGCTTGAACAGCAATGGCTACACCTTC
TRBV7-6	TRBJ2-5	-	-	CASSAGRGHQETQYF	TGTGCCAGCAGTGCAGGCCGGGGACATCAAGAGACCCAGTACTTC
TRBV19	TRBJ2-1	-	-	CASSIAPWESSYNEQFF	TGTGCCAGTAGTATAGCCCCTTGGGAGAGCTCCTACAATGAGCAGTTCTTC
TRBV5-1	TRBJ1-1	-	-	CASSLTVNTEAFF	TGCGCCAGCAGCTTGACGGTGAACACTGAAGCTTTCTTT
TRBV6-1	TRBJ2-7	TRBD2	-	CASSAASGPYEQYF	TGTGCCAGCAGTGCGGCTAGCGGCCCCTACGAGCAGTACTTC
TRBV5-6	TRBJ1-5	-	-	CASSFLNQPQHF	TGTGCCAGCAGCTTCCTGAATCAGCCCCAGCATTTT
TRBV5-4	TRBJ2-7	-	-	CASSLLAGQNLPVYEQYF	TGTGCCAGCAGCTTGTTAGCCGGACAAAATCTTCCGGTTTACGAGCAGTACTTC
TRBV15	TRBJ2-1	TRBD2	-	CATSRLAGDHEQFF	TGTGCCACCAGCAGGCTAGCGGGAGATCACGAGCAGTTCTTC
TRBV5-1	TRBJ2-2	TRBD2	-	CASRGSGSGTGELFF	TGCGCCAGCAGGGGTAGCGGGAGTGGCACCGGGGAGCTGTTTTTT
TRBV7-9	TRBJ2-1	-	-	CASSRQNNEQFF	TGTGCCAGCAGTCGACAGAACAATGAGCAGTTCTTC
TRBV25-1	TRBJ2-1	-	-	CASSTRTVTFYNEQFF	TGTGCCAGCAGCACAAGGACAGTGACTTTCTACAATGAGCAGTTCTTC
TRBV11-3	TRBJ2-5	TRBD2	-	CASSLLAGVGETQYF	TGTGCCAGCAGCTTACTAGCGGGAGTAGGAGAGACCCAGTACTTC
TRBV6-1	TRBJ2-7	-	once	CASRLTNFYEQYF	TGTGCCAGCAGGCTCACTAACTTCTACGAGCAGTACTTC
TRBV28	TRBJ2-7	TRBD1	-	CASGQPGQGAGEQYF	TGTGCCAGCGGTCAGCCGGGACAGGGGGCAGGGGAGCAGTACTTC
TRBV18	TRBJ1-2	TRBD1	-	CASSPQTGGTNYGYTF	TGTGCCAGCTCACCACAAACAGGGGGAACTAACTATGGCTACACCTTC
TRBV10-3	TRBJ2-2	-	once	CAISEVTGELFF	TGTGCCATCAGTGAGGTGACAGGGGAGCTGTTTTTT
TRBV7-8	TRBJ2-3	TRBD2	-	CASSLVASGLRDTQYF	TGTGCCAGCAGCTTAGTTGCTAGCGGCCTGAGGGATACGCAGTATTTT
TRBV7-3	TRBJ2-1	TRBD1	-	CASSYRGWILDEQFF	TGTGCCAGCAGTTACAGGGGGTGGATCCTCGATGAGCAGTTCTTC
TRBV18	TRBJ1-2	-	-	CASSPGQIGPTTRYGYTF	TGTGCCAGCTCACCAGGACAGATAGGGCCTACAACTCGGTATGGCTACACCTTC
TRBV6-1	TRBJ2-7	TRBD1	-	CASSRPQGAGEQYF	TGTGCCAGCAGTCGCCCCCAGGGGGCGGGTGAGCAGTACTTC
TRBV1	TRBJ1-2	-	once	CTSSPPGHYYGYTF	TGCACCAGCAGCCCTCCCGGACATTACTATGGCTACACCTTC
TRBV7-8	TRBJ2-7	-	-	CASSLDPGVQEQYF	TGTGCCAGCAGCTTAGACCCGGGGGTACAGGAGCAGTACTTC
TRBV5-1	TRBJ2-7	-	-	CASSLAGGGAREQYF	TGCGCCAGCAGCTTGGCGGGCGGTGGGGCACGCGAGCAGTACTTC
TRBV19	TRBJ2-6	-	-	CASSILLGGANVLTF	TGTGCCAGTAGTATACTACTCGGTGGGGCCAACGTCCTGACTTTC
TRBV5-7	TRBJ2-7	-	-	CASQGGYEQYF	TGTGCCAGCCAGGGCGGATACGAGCAGTACTTC